This T cell receptor beta chain was identified in a study of molecular identifiers for immune sequencing clone quantification. This clonotype turned up a few times. TCRdb reprocessed the PCR reads via MiXCR and lists one record per CDR3 protein. Counted here are about 640,000 distinct CDR3 sequences, about 20% occurring once; the ten biggest clones make up roughly 0.9%. The V gene's germline CDR1 is SGDLS and CDR2 YYNGEE. V shed 0 bases and J 2 bases; nucleotides not matched to a gene: 6. CDR3 length: 17 amino acids. This rearrangement joins TRBV9 to TRBJ2-3, with 10 bases fitting TRBD1. The sample consisted of naive CD8+ T cells from blood, with Jurkat cell RNA spiked in. Subset in this sample: FACS-sorted CD8+CD4-CCR7+CD45RA+ naive T cells. The receptor's source is a human donor in good health. Some libraries in this study had Jurkat cell RNA spiked in. The CDR3, as DNA: TGTGCCAGCAGCGTAGGTCCCGGGACAGGGGACACAGATACGCAGTATTTT. It codes for CASSVGPGTGDTDTQYF.